A selection of T cell receptor beta chains follows, all from one sample in a study of identical twins. MiXCR, run by TCRdb on the 5' RACE reads, gives a single entry per CDR3 protein. The table records about 210,000 distinct CDR3 sequences, around 10% of them present only once. Sequencing was performed on memory (CD45RO+) T cells sorted from blood. The receptors shown here come from a woman younger than 30 in good health. Both conserved end residues are part of each CDR3. D genes are given only for firm matches. A row's size may be missing; if present it is once, few, many or a size class.

DNA: TGTGCCAGCAGCTTAGGGCCTAGCGCGATTTACAATGAGCAGTTCTTC
CDR3: CASSLGPSAIYNEQFF
length: 16
J: TRBJ2-1
size: NA
D: NA
V: TRBV7-2

DNA: TGTGCCAGCTCCTCGAGGAGGGGGGTGAGGAATGAGCAGTTCTTC
CDR3: CASSSRRGVRNEQFF
length: 15
J: TRBJ2-1
size: NA
D: NA
V: TRBV7-9

DNA: TGCAGTGTTAAAGGGGGGGCCTACGAGCAGTACTTC
CDR3: CSVKGGAYEQYF
length: 12
J: TRBJ2-7
size: NA
D: NA
V: TRBV20-1

DNA: TGCAGTGCCCGACTAGCGGGGGCCGTCACCGGGGAGCTGTTTTTT
CDR3: CSARLAGAVTGELFF
length: 15
J: TRBJ2-2
size: NA
D: TRBD2
V: TRBV20-1

DNA: TGTGCTAGTGGTAGGGCTGGAGATACGCAGTATTTT
CDR3: CASGRAGDTQYF
length: 12
J: TRBJ2-3
size: many
D: NA
V: TRBV12-5

DNA: TGTGCCAGCAGCTTTCGGGGGGAAAATGAGCAGTTCTTC
CDR3: CASSFRGENEQFF
length: 13
J: TRBJ2-1
size: many
D: TRBD2
V: TRBV5-8

DNA: TGTGCCAGCAGTTTGGCCGACAGGGGCGTCGGTGGCTACACCTTC
CDR3: CASSLADRGVGGYTF
length: 15
J: TRBJ1-2
size: few
D: TRBD1
V: TRBV12-3/TRBV12-4

DNA: TGTGCCAGCAGTCCTCCGCAGTACTTC
CDR3: CASSPPQYF
length: 9
J: TRBJ2-7
size: many
D: NA
V: TRBV2

DNA: TGCGCCAGCAGCAACTCCGCTGGTGGGACAGCTAACTATGGCTACACCTTC
CDR3: CASSNSAGGTANYGYTF
length: 17
J: TRBJ1-2
size: few
D: TRBD1
V: TRBV5-1

DNA: TGTGCCAGCAGCTTTTTAGCGGGAGAAAGTGAGCAGTTCTTC
CDR3: CASSFLAGESEQFF
length: 14
J: TRBJ2-1
size: NA
D: TRBD2
V: TRBV7-2

DNA: TGTGCCAGCAGTTACCTCCTAGGCTCCCCGAAAACCGGGGAGCTGTTTTTT
CDR3: CASSYLLGSPKTGELFF
length: 17
J: TRBJ2-2
size: NA
D: NA
V: TRBV6-2/TRBV6-3

DNA: TGTGCCAGCAGCCAGCGGGAGGCTCGCTCCTACAATGAGCAGTTCTTC
CDR3: CASSQREARSYNEQFF
length: 16
J: TRBJ2-1
size: NA
D: TRBD2
V: TRBV11-2

DNA: TGCAGTGCTATTGGGAGGGCTGCCCCTGGAAACACCATATATTTT
CDR3: CSAIGRAAPGNTIYF
length: 15
J: TRBJ1-3
size: few
D: NA
V: TRBV20-1

DNA: TGTGCCAGCAGCCGACAGGGGATGGAGACCCAGTACTTC
CDR3: CASSRQGMETQYF
length: 13
J: TRBJ2-5
size: NA
D: TRBD1
V: TRBV14

DNA: TGTGCCAGCAGCTTTAATACAGATACGCAGTATTTT
CDR3: CASSFNTDTQYF
length: 12
J: TRBJ2-3
size: many
D: NA
V: TRBV7-2

DNA: TGCGCCAGCAGCTCCGGACAGTTCAGCTCCTACGAGCAGTACTTC
CDR3: CASSSGQFSSYEQYF
length: 15
J: TRBJ2-7
size: many
D: NA
V: TRBV5-1

DNA: TGCGCCAGCAGTGAGTCGTCTGGGGTTTCGGGAAACACCATATATTTT
CDR3: CASSESSGVSGNTIYF
length: 16
J: TRBJ1-3
size: NA
D: NA
V: TRBV10-1

DNA: TGTGCCAGCAGTTACAAAGGGATTGGCACTGAAGCTTTCTTT
CDR3: CASSYKGIGTEAFF
length: 14
J: TRBJ1-1
size: NA
D: NA
V: TRBV6-5

DNA: TGTGCCAGCAGTTACCCCGGGAATCCCCTCCACTTT
CDR3: CASSYPGNPLHF
length: 12
J: TRBJ1-6
size: few
D: NA
V: TRBV6-5

DNA: TGCAGTGCCAGTAGCGGGAGGGCCGGAGATACGCAGTATTTT
CDR3: CSASSGRAGDTQYF
length: 14
J: TRBJ2-3
size: NA
D: TRBD2
V: TRBV20-1

DNA: TGTGCCTGGAGTGTTTTGGCCCAAGAGACCCAGTACTTC
CDR3: CAWSVLAQETQYF
length: 13
J: TRBJ2-5
size: few
D: NA
V: TRBV30

DNA: TGTGCCAGCAGCCAAGCCACGGGAGTAGGGAATGAGCAGTTCTTC
CDR3: CASSQATGVGNEQFF
length: 15
J: TRBJ2-1
size: NA
D: NA
V: TRBV14

DNA: TGCAGTGCTAGAGACGGGGGGCGCGAGACTGAAGCTTTCTTT
CDR3: CSARDGGRETEAFF
length: 14
J: TRBJ1-1
size: many
D: NA
V: TRBV20-1

DNA: TGTGCCAGCAGATGGACTAGCGACTACAATGAGCAGTTCTTC
CDR3: CASRWTSDYNEQFF
length: 14
J: TRBJ2-1
size: few
D: TRBD2
V: TRBV12-3/TRBV12-4

DNA: TGTGCCAGCAGCTTAACGGGACTTCCGCTGGCGAATGAGCAGTTCTTC
CDR3: CASSLTGLPLANEQFF
length: 16
J: TRBJ2-1
size: few
D: NA
V: TRBV7-9

DNA: TGCAGTGCAGAGGGTCCGGGAGTGGATACGCAGTATTTT
CDR3: CSAEGPGVDTQYF
length: 13
J: TRBJ2-3
size: NA
D: NA
V: TRBV20-1

DNA: TGTGCCAGCAGCTTAAGAGGGAGGGCCCTCGCAGATACGCAGTATTTT
CDR3: CASSLRGRALADTQYF
length: 16
J: TRBJ2-3
size: many
D: TRBD2
V: TRBV7-2

DNA: TGTGCCAGCAGTTTACCCGGGACTAGCGGGAGGAATGAGCAGTTCTTC
CDR3: CASSLPGTSGRNEQFF
length: 16
J: TRBJ2-1
size: few
D: TRBD2
V: TRBV28

DNA: TGCAGTGCCCTCAGGGAGGGACCAGGTTTAGCTTTCTTT
CDR3: CSALREGPGLAFF
length: 13
J: TRBJ1-1
size: many
D: NA
V: TRBV20-1

DNA: TGCAGCTCCCTCAGGGAGGAGAACACTGAAGCTTTCTTT
CDR3: CSSLREENTEAFF
length: 13
J: TRBJ1-1
size: NA
D: NA
V: TRBV29-1

DNA: TGTGCCAGCAGTCCCGGGACAGGGGGAAACACCATATATTTT
CDR3: CASSPGTGGNTIYF
length: 14
J: TRBJ1-3
size: many
D: TRBD1
V: TRBV27

DNA: TGCAGTGCTCCACCACAGGGACACTCCTACGAGCAGTACTTC
CDR3: CSAPPQGHSYEQYF
length: 14
J: TRBJ2-7
size: few
D: NA
V: TRBV20-1

DNA: TGTGCCAGCAGTTACGGAAATGAGCAGTTCTTC
CDR3: CASSYGNEQFF
length: 11
J: TRBJ2-1
size: NA
D: NA
V: TRBV6-2/TRBV6-3

DNA: TGTGCCAGCAGCCAAGTTGGGACTTTCATCTATGGCTACACCTTC
CDR3: CASSQVGTFIYGYTF
length: 15
J: TRBJ1-2
size: NA
D: NA
V: TRBV4-2

DNA: TGCGCCAGCAGCACGAAAACAGGGAGGGGATCGGCAGATACGCAGTATTTT
CDR3: CASSTKTGRGSADTQYF
length: 17
J: TRBJ2-3
size: few
D: NA
V: TRBV5-1

DNA: TGCAGTGCTAGGATCAGCACTAGCGGTAGAGAGACCCAGTACTTC
CDR3: CSARISTSGRETQYF
length: 15
J: TRBJ2-5
size: many
D: TRBD2
V: TRBV20-1

DNA: TGCAGCGAAGTTAGGGATCGGAGGGATAATTCACCCCTCCACTTT
CDR3: CSEVRDRRDNSPLHF
length: 15
J: TRBJ1-6
size: NA
D: NA
V: TRBV29-1

DNA: TGTGCCAGCAGCTTAGGTATAGGGCCCTCTGGGGCCAACGTCCTGACTTTC
CDR3: CASSLGIGPSGANVLTF
length: 17
J: TRBJ2-6
size: NA
D: NA
V: TRBV7-2

DNA: TGCAGTGCTAGAGAAACCGGGACAAGGGCTTTCTTT
CDR3: CSARETGTRAFF
length: 12
J: TRBJ1-1
size: few
D: NA
V: TRBV20-1

DNA: TGTGCCAGCAGTCAGAGCTCGCCCGGGGAGCTGTTTTTT
CDR3: CASSQSSPGELFF
length: 13
J: TRBJ2-2
size: few
D: NA
V: TRBV14

DNA: TGTGCCAGCAGCCAAGGCCTAGGGCCCTACGAGCAGTACTTC
CDR3: CASSQGLGPYEQYF
length: 14
J: TRBJ2-7
size: few
D: NA
V: TRBV14

DNA: TGTGCCCCTCCCAGTGAGGGATCCAACTATGGCTACACCTTC
CDR3: CAPPSEGSNYGYTF
length: 14
J: TRBJ1-2
size: NA
D: NA
V: TRBV6-1

DNA: TGCAGTGCTAGAGATCCCAGAACTGGGCCCTACGAGCAGTACTTC
CDR3: CSARDPRTGPYEQYF
length: 15
J: TRBJ2-7
size: NA
D: NA
V: TRBV20-1

DNA: TGCGCCAGCGGCGGCGGGACAGGAACTACGCAGCAGTACTTC
CDR3: CASGGGTGTTQQYF
length: 14
J: TRBJ2-7
size: many
D: TRBD1
V: TRBV5-1

DNA: TGCAGTGCTCCTGGGACAATACAGAGCGGCTACACCTTC
CDR3: CSAPGTIQSGYTF
length: 13
J: TRBJ1-2
size: few
D: NA
V: TRBV20-1

DNA: TGTGCCAGCAGTTTATGGGGCAGCACTGAAGCTTTCTTT
CDR3: CASSLWGSTEAFF
length: 13
J: TRBJ1-1
size: NA
D: NA
V: TRBV27

DNA: TGTGCCAGCAGTGAGCTATGGGGCAATCAGCCCCAGCATTTT
CDR3: CASSELWGNQPQHF
length: 14
J: TRBJ1-5
size: NA
D: NA
V: TRBV2

DNA: TGTGCCAGCTCGCGGATCGGACAGGGTGGAATAGATACGCAGTATTTT
CDR3: CASSRIGQGGIDTQYF
length: 16
J: TRBJ2-3
size: few
D: TRBD1
V: TRBV18

DNA: TGCGCCAGCAGCTTGGCGACAGTTCAAGAGACCCAGTACTTC
CDR3: CASSLATVQETQYF
length: 14
J: TRBJ2-5
size: NA
D: NA
V: TRBV5-1